The source of this T cell receptor beta chain is a study of lymphopenia after photon versus proton radiotherapy. Study-level results: In patients who died, overall survival fell as post-nadir TCR diversity dropped more.

TCRdb's table, derived via immunoSEQ multiplex PCR, lists solely in-frame clones and lacks some. The sample has roughly 16,000 clones; 86% are singletons. J gave up 4 bases and V 8 bases, and 17 bases lay outside the gene matches. The CDR3 length is 17 residues. Germline V gene sequence: CDR1 SGHRS, CDR2 YFSETQ. Points on this clone: As yet, its antigen is unknown.

This sequence originates from a man aged 70-80 years with pancreatic cancer. The chain has TRBV5-1 and TRBJ2-3, with 9 bases matching TRBD1. The sample here was peripheral blood, taken from a patient treated with proton-based radiotherapy. The CDR3 loop is CASQLSAGTGSADTQYF. As DNA, the CDR3 is TGCGCCAGTCAGCTGTCCGCCGGGACAGGGAGTGCAGATACGCAGTATTTT.